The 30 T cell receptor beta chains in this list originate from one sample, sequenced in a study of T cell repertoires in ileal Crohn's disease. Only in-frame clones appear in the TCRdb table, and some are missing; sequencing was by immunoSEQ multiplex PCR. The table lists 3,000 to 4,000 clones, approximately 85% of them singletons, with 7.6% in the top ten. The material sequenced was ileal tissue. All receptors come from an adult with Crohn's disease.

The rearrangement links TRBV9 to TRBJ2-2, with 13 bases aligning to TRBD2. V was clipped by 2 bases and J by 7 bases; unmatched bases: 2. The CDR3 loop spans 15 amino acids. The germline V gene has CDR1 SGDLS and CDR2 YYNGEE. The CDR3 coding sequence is TGTGCCAGCAGCGTCGGACTAGCGGGAGACGGGGAGCTGTTTTTT. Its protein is CASSVGLAGDGELFF.

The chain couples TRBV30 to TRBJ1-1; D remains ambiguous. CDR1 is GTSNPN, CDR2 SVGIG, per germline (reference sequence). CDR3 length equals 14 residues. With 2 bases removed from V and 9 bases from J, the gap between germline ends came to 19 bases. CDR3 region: CAWSSDFLRGKAFF. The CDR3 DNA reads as TGTGCCTGGAGTTCTGACTTCCTTAGAGGGAAAGCTTTCTTT.

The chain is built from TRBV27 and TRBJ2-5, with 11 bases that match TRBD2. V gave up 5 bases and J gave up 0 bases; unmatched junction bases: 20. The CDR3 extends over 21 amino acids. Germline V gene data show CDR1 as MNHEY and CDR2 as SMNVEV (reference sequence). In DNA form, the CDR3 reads TGTGCCAGCAGTCCTTACCGAAAACTCAGACTAGCGGGGAAATACCAAGAGACCCAGTACTTC. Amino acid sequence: CASSPYRKLRLAGKYQETQYF.

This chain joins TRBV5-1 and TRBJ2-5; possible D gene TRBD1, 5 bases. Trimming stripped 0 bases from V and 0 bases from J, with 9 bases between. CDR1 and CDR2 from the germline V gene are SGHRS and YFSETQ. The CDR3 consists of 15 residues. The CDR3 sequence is CASSLGSGNQETQYF. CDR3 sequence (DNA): TGCGCCAGCAGCTTGGGCTCAGGGAACCAAGAGACCCAGTACTTC.

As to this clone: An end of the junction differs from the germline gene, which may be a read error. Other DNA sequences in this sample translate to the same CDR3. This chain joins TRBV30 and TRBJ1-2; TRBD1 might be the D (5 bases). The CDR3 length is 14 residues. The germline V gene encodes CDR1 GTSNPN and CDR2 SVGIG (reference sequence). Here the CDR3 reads CAWSVDGGYYGYTF. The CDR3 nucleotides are TGCGCCTGGAGTGTGGACGGGGGATACTATGGCTACACCTTC.

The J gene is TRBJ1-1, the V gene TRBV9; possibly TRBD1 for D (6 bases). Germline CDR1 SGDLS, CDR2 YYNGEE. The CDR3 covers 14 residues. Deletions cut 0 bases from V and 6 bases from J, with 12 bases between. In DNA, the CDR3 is TGTGCCAGCAGCGTAGCCTTAACAGGGTCTGAAGCTTTCTTT. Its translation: CASSVALTGSEAFF.

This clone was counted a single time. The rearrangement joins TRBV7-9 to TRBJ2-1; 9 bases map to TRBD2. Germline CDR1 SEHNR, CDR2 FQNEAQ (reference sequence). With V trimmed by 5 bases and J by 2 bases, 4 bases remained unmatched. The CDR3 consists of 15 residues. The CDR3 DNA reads TGTGCCAGCAGCGAGGGCGGGGGGGCCTACAATGAGCAGTTCTTC. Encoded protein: CASSEGGGAYNEQFF. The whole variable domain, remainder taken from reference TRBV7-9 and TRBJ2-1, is DTGVSQNPRHKITKRGQNVTFRCDPISEHNRLYWYRQTLGQGPEFLTYFQNEAQLEKSRLLSDRFSAERPKGSFSTLEIQRTEQGDSAMYLCASSEGGGAYNEQFFGPGTRLTVL.

The CDR3 DNA reads TGTGCCAGCTGGGACAGGCACTCAAGAAAGACCTATGGCTACACCTTC. It is translated as CASWDRHSRKTYGYTF. The chain couples TRBV9 to TRBJ1-2; 8 nucleotides agree with TRBD1. This CDR3 is built from 16 residues. CDR1 and CDR2 (germline): SGDLS, YYNGEE. The ends lost 7 bases at V and 4 bases at J; junction bases unmatched: 15.

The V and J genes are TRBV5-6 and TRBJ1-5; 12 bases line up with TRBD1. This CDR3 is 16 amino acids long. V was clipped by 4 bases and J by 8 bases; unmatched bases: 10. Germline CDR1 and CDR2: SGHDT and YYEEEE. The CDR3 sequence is CASSASGTGGLEPQHF. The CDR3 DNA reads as TGTGCCAGCAGCGCCTCCGGGACAGGGGGCTTAGAGCCCCAGCATTTT.

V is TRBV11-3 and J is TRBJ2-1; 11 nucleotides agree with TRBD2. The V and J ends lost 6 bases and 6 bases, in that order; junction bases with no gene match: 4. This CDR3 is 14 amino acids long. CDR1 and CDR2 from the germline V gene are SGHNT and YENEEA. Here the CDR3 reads CASRLAGVGNEQFF. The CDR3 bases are TGTGCCAGCAGACTAGCGGGAGTGGGCAATGAGCAGTTCTTC. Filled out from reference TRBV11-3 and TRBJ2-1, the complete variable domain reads EAGVVQSPRYKIIEKKQPVAFWCNPISGHNTLYWYLQNLGQGPELLIRYENEEAVDDSQLPKDRFSAERLKGVDSTLKIQPAELGDSAVYLCASRLAGVGNEQFFGPGTRLTVL.

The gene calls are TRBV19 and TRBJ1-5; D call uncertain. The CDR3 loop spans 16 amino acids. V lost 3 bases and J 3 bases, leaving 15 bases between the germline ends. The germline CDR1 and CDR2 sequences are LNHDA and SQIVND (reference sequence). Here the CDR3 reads CASSIVWRQDNQPQHF. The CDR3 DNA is TGTGCCAGTAGTATTGTATGGCGACAAGACAATCAGCCCCAGCATTTT.

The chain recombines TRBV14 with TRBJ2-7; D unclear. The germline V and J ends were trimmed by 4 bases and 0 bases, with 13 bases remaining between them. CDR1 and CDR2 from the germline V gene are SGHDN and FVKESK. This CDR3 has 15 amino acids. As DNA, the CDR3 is TGTGCCAGCAGCCCGACGGAGCTTTTCTCCTACGAGCAGTACTTC. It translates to CASSPTELFSYEQYF.

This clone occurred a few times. CDR3 residues: CASSGLAGAKETQYF. Here the CDR3 DNA reads TGTGCCAGCAGTGGACTAGCGGGGGCTAAAGAGACCCAGTACTTC. This chain links TRBV14 with TRBJ2-5; 13 nucleotides match TRBD2. CDR1 is SGHDN and CDR2 is FVKESK in the germline V gene. The V gene end was trimmed by 6 bases and the J gene end by 3 bases; junction bases not matched to a gene: 4. The CDR3 extends over 15 amino acids.

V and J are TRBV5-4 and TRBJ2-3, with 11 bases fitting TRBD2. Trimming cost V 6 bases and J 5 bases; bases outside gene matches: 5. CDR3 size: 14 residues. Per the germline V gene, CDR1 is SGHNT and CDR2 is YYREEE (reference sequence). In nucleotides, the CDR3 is TGTGCCAGCAACCCTAGCGGGAGGCTAGATACGCAGTATTTT. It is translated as CASNPSGRLDTQYF.

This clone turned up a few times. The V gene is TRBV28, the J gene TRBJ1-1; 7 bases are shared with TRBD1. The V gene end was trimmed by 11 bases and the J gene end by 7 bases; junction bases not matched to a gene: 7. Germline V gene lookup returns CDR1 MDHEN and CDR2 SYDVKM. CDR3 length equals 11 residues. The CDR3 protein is CACWDRLEAFF. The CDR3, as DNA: TGTGCCTGCTGGGACAGACTTGAAGCTTTCTTT.

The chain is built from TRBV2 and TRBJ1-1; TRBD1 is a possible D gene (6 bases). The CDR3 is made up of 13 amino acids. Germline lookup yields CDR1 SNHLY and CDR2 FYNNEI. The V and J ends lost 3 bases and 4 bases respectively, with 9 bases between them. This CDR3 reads CASSEVRGTEAFF. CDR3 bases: TGTGCCAGCAGTGAGGTCAGGGGCACTGAAGCTTTCTTT.

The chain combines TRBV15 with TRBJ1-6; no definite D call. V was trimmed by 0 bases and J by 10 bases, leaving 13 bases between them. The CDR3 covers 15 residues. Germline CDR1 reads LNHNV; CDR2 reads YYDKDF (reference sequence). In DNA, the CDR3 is TGTGCCACCAGCAGAGATGCGGGGAACCGATCACCCCTCCACTTT. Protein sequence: CATSRDAGNRSPLHF.

This CDR3 is CASSFGSMNTEAFF. The DNA for the CDR3 is TGTGCCAGCAGCTTTGGCAGTATGAACACTGAAGCTTTCTTT. V gene TRBV7-2 combines with J gene TRBJ1-1; no firm D call. The germline V and J ends were trimmed by 3 bases and 0 bases, with 8 bases remaining between them. The CDR3 has 14 amino acids. CDR1 and CDR2 (germline): SGHTA, FQGNSA.

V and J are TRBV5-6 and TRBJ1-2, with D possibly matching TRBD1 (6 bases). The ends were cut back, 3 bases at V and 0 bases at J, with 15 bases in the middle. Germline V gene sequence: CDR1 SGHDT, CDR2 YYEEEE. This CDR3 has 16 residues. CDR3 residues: CASSWPGQIANYGYTF. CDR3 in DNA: TGTGCCAGCAGCTGGCCTGGACAGATTGCTAACTATGGCTACACCTTC.

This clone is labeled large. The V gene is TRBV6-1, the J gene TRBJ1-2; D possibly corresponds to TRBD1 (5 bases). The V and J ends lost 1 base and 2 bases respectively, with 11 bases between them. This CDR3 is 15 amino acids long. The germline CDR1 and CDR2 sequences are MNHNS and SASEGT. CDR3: CASSEGWGGNYGYTF. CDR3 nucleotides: TGTGCCAGCAGTGAAGGTTGGGGCGGAAACTATGGCTACACCTTC.

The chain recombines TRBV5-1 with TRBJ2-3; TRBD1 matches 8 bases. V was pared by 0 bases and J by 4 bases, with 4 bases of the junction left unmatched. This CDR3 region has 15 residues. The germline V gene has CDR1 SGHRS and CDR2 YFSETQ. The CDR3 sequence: CASSLETGVADTQYF. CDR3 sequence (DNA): TGCGCCAGCAGCTTGGAGACAGGGGTGGCAGATACGCAGTATTTT.

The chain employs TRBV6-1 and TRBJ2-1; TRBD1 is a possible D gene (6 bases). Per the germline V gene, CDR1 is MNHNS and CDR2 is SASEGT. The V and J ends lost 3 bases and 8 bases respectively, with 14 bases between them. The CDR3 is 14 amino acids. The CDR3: CASSDRGWGHEQFF. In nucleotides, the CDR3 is TGTGCCAGCAGTGATCGTGGGTGGGGGCATGAGCAGTTCTTC.

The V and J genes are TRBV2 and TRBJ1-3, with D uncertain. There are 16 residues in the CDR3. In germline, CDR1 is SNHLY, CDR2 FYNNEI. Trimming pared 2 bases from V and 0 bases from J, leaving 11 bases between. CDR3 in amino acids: CASSESQVFSGNTIYF. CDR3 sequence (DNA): TGTGCCAGCAGTGAATCTCAGGTCTTCTCTGGAAACACCATATATTTT.

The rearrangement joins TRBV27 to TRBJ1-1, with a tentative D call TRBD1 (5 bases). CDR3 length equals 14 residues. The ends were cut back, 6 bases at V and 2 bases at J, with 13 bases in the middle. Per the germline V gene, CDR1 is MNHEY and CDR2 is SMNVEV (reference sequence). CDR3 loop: CASRGGTENTEAFF. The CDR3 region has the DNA TGTGCCAGCAGGGGAGGGACGGAAAACACTGAAGCTTTCTTT.

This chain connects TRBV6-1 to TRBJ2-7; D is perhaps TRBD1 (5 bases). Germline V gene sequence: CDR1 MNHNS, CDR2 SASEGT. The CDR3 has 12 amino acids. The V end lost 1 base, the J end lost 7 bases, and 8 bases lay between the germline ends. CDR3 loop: CASSEGTREQYV. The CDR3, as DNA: TGTGCCAGCAGTGAAGGGACACGGGAGCAGTACGTC.

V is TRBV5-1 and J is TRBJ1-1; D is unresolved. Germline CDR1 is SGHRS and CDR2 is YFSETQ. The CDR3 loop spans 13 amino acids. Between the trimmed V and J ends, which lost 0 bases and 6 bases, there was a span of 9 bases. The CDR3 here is CASSLDLVSEAFF. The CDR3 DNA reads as TGCGCCAGCAGCTTGGATCTCGTCTCTGAAGCTTTCTTT. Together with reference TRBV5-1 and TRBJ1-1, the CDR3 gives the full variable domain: KAGVTQTPRYLIKTRGQQVTLSCSPISGHRSVSWYQQTPGQGLQFLFEYFSETQRNKGNFPGRFSGRQFSNSRSEMNVSTLELGDSALYLCASSLDLVSEAFFGQGTRLTVV.

Here the CDR3 DNA reads TGTGCCAGTAGTATAGGTGGACTAGTGGTTGAGCAGTTCTTC. Its translation is CASSIGGLVVEQFF. The rearrangement uses TRBV19 and TRBJ2-1, with 7 bases matching TRBD2. This CDR3 is 14 amino acids long. With V trimmed by 1 base and J by 9 bases, 6 bases remained unmatched. The germline V gene encodes CDR1 LNHDA and CDR2 SQIVND (reference sequence).

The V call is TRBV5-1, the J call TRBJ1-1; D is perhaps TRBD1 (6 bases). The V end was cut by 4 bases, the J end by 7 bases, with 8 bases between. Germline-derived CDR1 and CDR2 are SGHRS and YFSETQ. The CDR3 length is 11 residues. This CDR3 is CASSETGEAFF. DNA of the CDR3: TGCGCCAGCAGCGAGACAGGTGAAGCTTTCTTT.

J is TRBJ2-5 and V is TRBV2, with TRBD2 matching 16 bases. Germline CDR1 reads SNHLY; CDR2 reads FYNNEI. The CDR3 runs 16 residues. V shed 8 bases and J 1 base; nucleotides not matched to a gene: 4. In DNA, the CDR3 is TGTGCCAGCTTGGGACTAGCGGGGGGGCCCCAAGAGACCCAGTACTTC. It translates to CASLGLAGGPQETQYF.

The CDR3 sequence is CASSRDSVFEKLFF. In DNA form, the CDR3 reads TGTGCCAGTAGTCGGGACAGCGTCTTTGAAAAACTGTTTTTT. V is TRBV19 and J is TRBJ1-4; 7 bases are shared with TRBD1. The V and J ends lost 5 bases and 7 bases, in that order; junction bases with no gene match: 7. The CDR3 runs 14 residues. The germline V gene has CDR1 LNHDA and CDR2 SQIVND (reference sequence).